This is a list of T cell receptor beta chains from one sample in a study of blood T cell repertoires in COVID-19. Clones were read by immunoSEQ multiplex PCR, and TCRdb kept only the in-frame ones, dropping some. The table lists more than 95,000 clones, around 87% of them singletons. Sequencing input: peripheral blood. The receptor set was obtained from a man aged 45-65 years with acute or convalescent COVID-19. The CDR3 runs from the conserved cysteine through the conserved F or W. D genes are given only for firm matches. Only part of the rows carry a size: once, few, many, or a class if the clone is expanded.

DNA: TGTGCCAGCAGTGGACAGGGGATGGAGACCCAGTACTTC
CDR3: CASSGQGMETQYF
length: 13
J: TRBJ2-5
V: TRBV2
size: -
D: TRBD1

DNA: TGTGCCAGCTCACCCGCACAGAGCTCCTACGAGCAGTACTTC
CDR3: CASSPAQSSYEQYF
length: 14
J: TRBJ2-7
V: TRBV18
size: -
D: -

DNA: TGTGCCAGCTCACATATTCCGGGACTAGCGGGAGTTTTCCATGAGCAGTTCTTC
CDR3: CASSHIPGLAGVFHEQFF
length: 18
J: TRBJ2-1
V: TRBV18
size: -
D: TRBD2

DNA: TGTGCCAGCAGGCCGGGGGGCTCTGGAAACACCATATATTTT
CDR3: CASRPGGSGNTIYF
length: 14
J: TRBJ1-3
V: TRBV28
size: -
D: -

DNA: TGTGCCAGCAGCCAACCCCGGAGGGTGACAGCGCTCTCCTCCTACGAGCAGTACTTC
CDR3: CASSQPRRVTALSSYEQYF
length: 19
J: TRBJ2-7
V: TRBV3-1/TRBV3-2
size: -
D: -

DNA: TGTGCCAGTAGTAGGACAGGGAACACTGAAGCTTTCTTT
CDR3: CASSRTGNTEAFF
length: 13
J: TRBJ1-1
V: TRBV19
size: -
D: TRBD1

DNA: TGTGCCAGCAGCTTAGGTATAGCGGCCCCCTACGAGCAGTACTTC
CDR3: CASSLGIAAPYEQYF
length: 15
J: TRBJ2-7
V: TRBV11-1
size: -
D: -

DNA: TGCGCCAGCAGCTTGCCACAGGTGAACACTGAAGCTTTCTTT
CDR3: CASSLPQVNTEAFF
length: 14
J: TRBJ1-1
V: TRBV5-1
size: -
D: -

DNA: TGTGCCAGTAAAGGGTCCCGGGACAAAAGTTCACCCCTCCACTTT
CDR3: CASKGSRDKSSPLHF
length: 15
J: TRBJ1-6
V: TRBV19
size: -
D: -

DNA: TGTGCCAGCAGCTTAGTCGCAGGGTTTGGATCGGAGACCCAGTACTTC
CDR3: CASSLVAGFGSETQYF
length: 16
J: TRBJ2-5
V: TRBV11-2
size: -
D: -

DNA: TGTGCCAGCAGACCCCGGGCGGGTCGCACAGATACGCAGTATTTT
CDR3: CASRPRAGRTDTQYF
length: 15
J: TRBJ2-3
V: TRBV27
size: -
D: -

DNA: TGTGCCAGCAGTGGCCCGGAGTTAACGAACACTGAAGCTTTCTTT
CDR3: CASSGPELTNTEAFF
length: 15
J: TRBJ1-1
V: TRBV6-6
size: once
D: -

DNA: TGTGCCAGCAGCGAAACAGGGGGCATTAGTGAAAAACTGTTTTTT
CDR3: CASSETGGISEKLFF
length: 15
J: TRBJ1-4
V: TRBV2
size: -
D: TRBD1

DNA: TGTGCCGCGAGCGGGCAGGGCCGAAACACCATATATTTT
CDR3: CAASGQGRNTIYF
length: 13
J: TRBJ1-3
V: TRBV6-5
size: -
D: -

DNA: TGTGCCAGCAGCTTGTGGACTATTGCGGGTGAGCAGTACTTC
CDR3: CASSLWTIAGEQYF
length: 14
J: TRBJ2-7
V: TRBV5-4
size: -
D: -

DNA: TGTGCCAGCAGCAAAGCTGAGGCTAGCGGGATCAACGGGGGGTACAATGAGCAGTTCTTC
CDR3: CASSKAEASGINGGYNEQFF
length: 20
J: TRBJ2-1
V: TRBV21-1
size: -
D: -

DNA: TGTGCCACCATACAGGGGGCTAGTCAGCCCCAGCATTTT
CDR3: CATIQGASQPQHF
length: 13
J: TRBJ1-5
V: TRBV19
size: -
D: TRBD1

DNA: TGTGCCAGCAGCCCGGACAGTTCAGAGCAGTACTTC
CDR3: CASSPDSSEQYF
length: 12
J: TRBJ2-7
V: TRBV3-1/TRBV3-2
size: once
D: -

DNA: TGCGCCAGCAGCCACCCCGGACTTAAACTCGGAAACACCATATATTTT
CDR3: CASSHPGLKLGNTIYF
length: 16
J: TRBJ1-3
V: TRBV4-1
size: -
D: -

DNA: TGCGCCAGCAGCCAAAGAGACTCCTCCTCCTACAATGAGCAGTTCTTC
CDR3: CASSQRDSSSYNEQFF
length: 16
J: TRBJ2-1
V: TRBV4-1
size: -
D: -

DNA: TGTGCCAGCTCCATAGACAGGTCTAGCACAGATACGCAGTATTTT
CDR3: CASSIDRSSTDTQYF
length: 15
J: TRBJ2-3
V: TRBV18
size: once
D: -

DNA: TGTGCCAGCAGTGATAGGGGCCCCGTAGGCAATCAGCCCCAGCATTTT
CDR3: CASSDRGPVGNQPQHF
length: 16
J: TRBJ1-5
V: TRBV6-1
size: few
D: -

DNA: TGTGCCAGCAGCGCTGGACAGTACACGCAGTATTTT
CDR3: CASSAGQYTQYF
length: 12
J: TRBJ2-3
V: TRBV5-6
size: -
D: -

DNA: TGTGCCACCAGTGATCCAGGGGCCCCTGGCGGGGATACGCAGTATTTT
CDR3: CATSDPGAPGGDTQYF
length: 16
J: TRBJ2-3
V: TRBV24-1
size: -
D: -

DNA: TGTGCCAGCAGCCAAGAGGGGCGACTAGCGGGAGGGAATGAGCAGTTCTTC
CDR3: CASSQEGRLAGGNEQFF
length: 17
J: TRBJ2-1
V: TRBV14
size: few
D: TRBD2

DNA: TGTGCCAGCAGCTTAATTTCTAGGAGCTCCTACAATGAGCAGTTCTTC
CDR3: CASSLISRSSYNEQFF
length: 16
J: TRBJ2-1
V: TRBV11-2
size: -
D: -

DNA: TGTGCCAGCACCCAACAGCCCCCAGAGACCCAGTACTTC
CDR3: CASTQQPPETQYF
length: 13
J: TRBJ2-5
V: TRBV6-6
size: once
D: -

DNA: TGTGCCAGCAGGGGAGGACAGGGGGTCTACTCACCCCTCCACTTT
CDR3: CASRGGQGVYSPLHF
length: 15
J: TRBJ1-6
V: TRBV2
size: few
D: TRBD1

DNA: TGCGCCAGCAGCTTGGTCGCCGGGACTAGTTCCCACGAGCAGTACTTC
CDR3: CASSLVAGTSSHEQYF
length: 16
J: TRBJ2-7
V: TRBV5-1
size: -
D: TRBD2

DNA: TGCGCCAGCAGCCAAGAAGGAGGCTACGAGCAGTACTTC
CDR3: CASSQEGGYEQYF
length: 13
J: TRBJ2-7
V: TRBV4-1
size: few
D: -

DNA: TGTGCCAGCAGGCTTGGACTAGCGGCCTACAATGAGCAGTTCTTC
CDR3: CASRLGLAAYNEQFF
length: 15
J: TRBJ2-1
V: TRBV5-5
size: -
D: TRBD2

DNA: TGTGCCAGAAGGGGGACAGGGGAAGCTTTCTTT
CDR3: CARRGTGEAFF
length: 11
J: TRBJ1-1
V: TRBV5-3
size: -
D: TRBD1

DNA: TGTGCCAGCAACGGGAGGTTGCCCCGCGGTGAGCAGTTCTTC
CDR3: CASNGRLPRGEQFF
length: 14
J: TRBJ2-1
V: TRBV2
size: few
D: TRBD2

DNA: TGTGCCAGCAGTTACCCCGGGACGGGGGGGCTCGAGCAGTACTTC
CDR3: CASSYPGTGGLEQYF
length: 15
J: TRBJ2-7
V: TRBV6-5
size: -
D: TRBD2

DNA: TGTGCCAGCAGCTCGCGGACAGGGTTCAACACTGAAGCTTTCTTT
CDR3: CASSSRTGFNTEAFF
length: 15
J: TRBJ1-1
V: TRBV7-9
size: -
D: TRBD1

DNA: TGTGCCAGTAGGCGGTACAATGAGCAGTTCTTC
CDR3: CASRRYNEQFF
length: 11
J: TRBJ2-1
V: TRBV19
size: -
D: -

DNA: TGTGCCAGCAGCTCCACAGGGATCGTGATTCAGCCCCAGCATTTT
CDR3: CASSSTGIVIQPQHF
length: 15
J: TRBJ1-5
V: TRBV7-2
size: -
D: -

DNA: TGTGCCAGCAGTTTTAAACCTGGAGGGGAATACGAGCAGTACTTC
CDR3: CASSFKPGGEYEQYF
length: 15
J: TRBJ2-7
V: TRBV28
size: -
D: -

DNA: TGTGCCAGCAGTTGGACAGTTAGCAATCAGCCCCAGCATTTT
CDR3: CASSWTVSNQPQHF
length: 14
J: TRBJ1-5
V: TRBV28
size: -
D: -

DNA: TGTGCCAGTAGTATCCCTGGGACAGGTCTCTATGGCTACACCTTC
CDR3: CASSIPGTGLYGYTF
length: 15
J: TRBJ1-2
V: TRBV19
size: -
D: TRBD1

DNA: TGTGCCTGGAGTGTAAATGAGAGACAGCCCCAGCATTTT
CDR3: CAWSVNERQPQHF
length: 13
J: TRBJ1-5
V: TRBV30
size: -
D: -

DNA: TGTGCCAGCAGCTCGCGGGAGGGCGGCCAAGAGACCCAGTACTTC
CDR3: CASSSREGGQETQYF
length: 15
J: TRBJ2-5
V: TRBV7-9
size: -
D: TRBD2

DNA: TGTGCCAGCACCGTCAGGGGTGAGCAGTTCTTC
CDR3: CASTVRGEQFF
length: 11
J: TRBJ2-1
V: TRBV2
size: -
D: -

DNA: TGCGCCAGCAGCTTGGGACTAGCGGGAGTAGAGACCCAGTACTTC
CDR3: CASSLGLAGVETQYF
length: 15
J: TRBJ2-5
V: TRBV5-1
size: -
D: TRBD2

DNA: TGTGCCTGGAATGGACTAGCGAACTACAATGAGCAGTTCTTC
CDR3: CAWNGLANYNEQFF
length: 14
J: TRBJ2-1
V: TRBV30
size: -
D: TRBD2